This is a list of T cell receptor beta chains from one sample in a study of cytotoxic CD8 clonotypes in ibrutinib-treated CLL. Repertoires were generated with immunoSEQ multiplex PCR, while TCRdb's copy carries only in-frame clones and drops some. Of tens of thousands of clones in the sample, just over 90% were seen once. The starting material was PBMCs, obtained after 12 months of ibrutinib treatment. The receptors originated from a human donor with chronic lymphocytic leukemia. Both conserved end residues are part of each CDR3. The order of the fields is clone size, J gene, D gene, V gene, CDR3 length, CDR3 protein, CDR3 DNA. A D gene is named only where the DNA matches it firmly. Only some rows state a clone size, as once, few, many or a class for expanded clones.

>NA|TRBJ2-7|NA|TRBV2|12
CASEPQLYEQYF
TGTGCCAGCGAACCACAGCTCTACGAGCAGTACTTC
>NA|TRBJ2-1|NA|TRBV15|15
CATSRDRGLYNEQFF
TGTGCCACCAGCAGAGATCGAGGACTCTACAATGAGCAGTTCTTC
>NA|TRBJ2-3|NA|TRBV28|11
CASSLQDTQYF
TGTGCCAGCAGTCTCCAGGATACGCAGTATTTT
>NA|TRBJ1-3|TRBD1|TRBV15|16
CATSRSGQDIGNTIYF
TGTGCCACCAGCAGGAGCGGACAGGACATCGGAAACACCATATATTTT
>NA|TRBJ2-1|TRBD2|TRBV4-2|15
CASSHLAGGGNEQFF
TGTGCCAGCAGCCATCTAGCGGGAGGGGGAAATGAGCAGTTCTTC
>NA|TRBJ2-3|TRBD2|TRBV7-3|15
CASSSLAGGPDTQYF
TGTGCCAGCAGCTCCTTAGCGGGAGGGCCAGATACGCAGTATTTT
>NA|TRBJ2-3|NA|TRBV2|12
CASKSNTDTQYF
TGTGCCAGCAAGTCCAACACAGATACGCAGTATTTT
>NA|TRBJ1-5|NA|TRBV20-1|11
CSARDIRHQHF
TGCAGTGCTAGAGATATCCGACACCAGCATTTT
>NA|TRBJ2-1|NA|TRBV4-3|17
CASSLNVWDSLGNEQFF
TGCGCCAGCAGCCTCAACGTATGGGACTCCCTCGGCAATGAGCAGTTCTTC
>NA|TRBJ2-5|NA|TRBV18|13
CASSPDMRETQYF
TGTGCCAGCTCACCGGACATGAGAGAGACCCAGTACTTC
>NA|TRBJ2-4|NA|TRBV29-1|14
CSYRASDTKNIQYF
TGCAGCTATCGGGCTAGCGATACCAAAAACATTCAGTACTTC
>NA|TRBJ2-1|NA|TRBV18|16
CASSQRDTETYNEQFF
TGTGCCAGCTCCCAACGTGACACGGAAACCTACAATGAGCAGTTCTTC
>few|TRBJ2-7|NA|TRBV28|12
CASTKRDYEQYF
TGTGCCAGCACGAAAAGGGACTACGAGCAGTACTTC
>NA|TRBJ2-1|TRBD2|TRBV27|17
CASSAGSASGYYNEQFF
TGTGCCAGCAGTGCTGGTTCGGCTAGCGGGTACTACAATGAGCAGTTCTTC
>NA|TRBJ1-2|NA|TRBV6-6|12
CATQINSYGYTF
TGTGCCACCCAAATAAACAGTTATGGCTACACCTTC
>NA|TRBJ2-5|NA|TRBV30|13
CAWSVQRGGYQYF
TGTGCCTGGAGTGTACAAAGAGGGGGTTACCAGTACTTC
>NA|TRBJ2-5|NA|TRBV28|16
CASSLLLTLHQETQYF
TGTGCCAGCAGTTTATTGCTGACACTGCACCAAGAGACCCAGTACTTC
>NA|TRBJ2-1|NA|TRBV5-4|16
CASSQRGLIRYNEQFF
TGTGCCAGCAGCCAGCGCGGGTTGATTCGCTACAATGAGCAGTTCTTC
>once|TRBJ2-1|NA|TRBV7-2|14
CASSLVLEGNEQFF
TGTGCCAGCAGCTTAGTACTAGAGGGCAATGAGCAGTTCTTC
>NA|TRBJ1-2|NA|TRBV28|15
CASSSPSGGNYGYTF
TGTGCCAGCAGTTCCCCTTCTGGGGGAAACTATGGCTACACCTTC
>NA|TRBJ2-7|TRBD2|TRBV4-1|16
CASSQPTSGMWYEQYF
TGCGCCAGCAGCCAGCCTACTAGCGGGATGTGGTACGAGCAGTACTTC
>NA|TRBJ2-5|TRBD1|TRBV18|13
CASSWNRGETQYF
TGTGCCAGCTCTTGGAACAGGGGAGAGACCCAGTACTTC
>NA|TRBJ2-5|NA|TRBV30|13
CAWSVLGGETQYF
TGTGCCTGGAGTGTACTTGGTGGGGAGACCCAGTACTTC
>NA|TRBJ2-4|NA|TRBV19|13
CASRAVAKNIQYF
TGTGCCAGTAGGGCCGTTGCCAAAAACATTCAGTACTTC
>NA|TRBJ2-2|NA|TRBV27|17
CASSPPPGTAGTGELFF
TGTGCCAGCAGTCCGCCTCCCGGGACAGCGGGAACCGGGGAGCTGTTTTTT
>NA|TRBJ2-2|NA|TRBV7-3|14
CASRGLGDTGELFF
TGTGCCAGCAGGGGGCTGGGGGACACCGGGGAGCTGTTTTTT
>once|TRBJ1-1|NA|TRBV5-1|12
CASRKQGTEAFF
TGCGCCAGCAGAAAGCAGGGCACTGAAGCTTTCTTT
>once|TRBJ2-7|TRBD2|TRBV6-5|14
CASSRPGLADEQYF
TGTGCCAGCAGTCGGCCGGGACTAGCGGACGAGCAGTACTTC
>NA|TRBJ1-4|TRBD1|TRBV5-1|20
CASSSDDLEFTRGRYEKLFF
TGCGCCAGCAGCTCCGACGATCTGGAGTTCACCAGGGGGCGTTATGAAAAACTGTTTTTT
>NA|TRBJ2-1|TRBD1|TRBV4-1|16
CASSRQLGTDYNEQFF
TGCGCCAGCAGCCGTCAACTAGGGACAGACTACAATGAGCAGTTCTTC
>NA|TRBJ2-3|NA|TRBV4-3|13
CASSASRPDTQYF
TGCGCCAGCAGCGCCAGCCGGCCAGATACGCAGTATTTT
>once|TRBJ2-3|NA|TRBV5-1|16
CASSTDAGPSTDTQYF
TGCGCCAGCAGCACGGACGCGGGTCCTAGCACAGATACGCAGTATTTT
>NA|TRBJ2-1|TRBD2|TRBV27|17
CASSLSSLAGAYNEQFF
TGTGCCAGCAGTTTATCGTCCCTAGCGGGAGCCTACAATGAGCAGTTCTTC
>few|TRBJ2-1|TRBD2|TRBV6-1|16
CASSDLRLAGGNEQFF
TGTGCCAGCAGTGACCTCAGACTAGCGGGAGGGAATGAGCAGTTCTTC
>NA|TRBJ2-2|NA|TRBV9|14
CASSDNSDTGELFF
TGTGCCAGCAGCGACAACAGCGACACCGGGGAGCTGTTTTTT
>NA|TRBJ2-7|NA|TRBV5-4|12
CASSKSSYEQYF
TGTGCCAGCAGCAAGAGCTCCTACGAGCAGTACTTC
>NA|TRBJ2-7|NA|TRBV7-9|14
CASSSVGSSYEQYF
TGTGCCAGCAGCAGTGTAGGGAGCTCCTACGAGCAGTACTTC
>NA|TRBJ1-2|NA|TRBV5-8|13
CASRGRINYGYTF
TGTGCCAGCCGTGGGCGGATTAACTATGGCTACACCTTC
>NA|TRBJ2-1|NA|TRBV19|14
CASGYPGHYNEQFF
TGTGCCAGTGGCTATCCGGGACACTACAATGAGCAGTTCTTC
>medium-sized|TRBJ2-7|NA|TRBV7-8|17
CASSLGGLPDRVYEQYF
TGTGCCAGCAGCTTGGGGGGACTACCGGACAGGGTGTACGAGCAGTACTTC
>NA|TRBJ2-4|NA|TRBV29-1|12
CSAEIAKNIQYF
TGCAGTGCCGAAATAGCCAAAAACATTCAGTACTTC
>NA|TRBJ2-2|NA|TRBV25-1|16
CASSEAGRGTTGELFF
TGTGCCAGCAGTGAAGCTGGCAGGGGAACCACCGGGGAGCTGTTTTTT
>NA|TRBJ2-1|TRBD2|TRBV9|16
CASSVGPSGRYNEQFF
TGTGCCAGCAGCGTAGGTCCCAGCGGGAGGTACAATGAGCAGTTCTTC
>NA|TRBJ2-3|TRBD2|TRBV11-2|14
CASSPGRGGDTQYF
TGTGCCAGCAGCCCTGGACGGGGGGGGGATACGCAGTATTTT
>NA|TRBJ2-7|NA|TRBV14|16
CASSQEQGGGLNEQYF
TGTGCCAGCAGCCAGGAACAGGGAGGCGGCCTGAACGAGCAGTACTTC
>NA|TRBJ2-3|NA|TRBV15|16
CATSNPGPPNEDTQYF
TGTGCCACCAGCAATCCGGGACCCCCAAACGAGGATACGCAGTATTTT
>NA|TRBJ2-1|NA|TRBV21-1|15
CASSNVASGHNEQFF
TGTGCCAGCAGCAATGTCGCTAGCGGACACAATGAGCAGTTCTTC
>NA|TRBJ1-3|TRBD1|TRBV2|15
CASTWDRSSGNTIYF
TGTGCCAGCACCTGGGACAGGAGCTCTGGAAACACCATATATTTT
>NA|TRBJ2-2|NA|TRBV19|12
CASRGTLRELFF
TGTGCCAGTAGGGGGACCCTGCGGGAGCTGTTTTTT
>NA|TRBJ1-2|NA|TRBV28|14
CASSQTGPLRGYTF
TGTGCCAGCAGTCAAACTGGACCCTTACGTGGCTACACCTTC
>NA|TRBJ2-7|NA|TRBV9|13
CASSVGGSYEQYF
TGTGCCAGCAGCGTTGGAGGGTCCTACGAGCAGTACTTC
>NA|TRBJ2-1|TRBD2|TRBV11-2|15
CASSLAGREVDEQFF
TGTGCCAGCAGCTTAGCGGGGCGGGAGGTCGATGAGCAGTTCTTC
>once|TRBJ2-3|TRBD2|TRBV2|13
CASGSGGSSAEYF
TGTGCCAGCGGTTCGGGCGGGAGTTCCGCGGAGTATTTT
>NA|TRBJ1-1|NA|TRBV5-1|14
CASSQGESGTEAFF
TGCGCCAGCAGCCAAGGGGAGTCGGGGACTGAAGCTTTCTTT
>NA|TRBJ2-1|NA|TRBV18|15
CASSPKSPPRNEQFF
TGTGCCAGCTCACCAAAGAGCCCGCCGAGGAATGAGCAGTTCTTC
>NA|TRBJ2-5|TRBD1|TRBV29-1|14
CSANPTGGQETQYF
TGCAGCGCCAATCCGACAGGGGGACAAGAGACCCAGTACTTC